These 21 T cell receptor beta chains originate from one sample sequenced in a study of PD-1 blockade in classical Hodgkin lymphoma. Every one of the patients relapsed after autologous stem cell transplantation (brentuximab vedotin exposure was variable). Libraries were prepared by immunoSEQ multiplex PCR; TCRdb keeps only in-frame clonotypes and omits some of them. The table lists some 13,000 clones, 91% of them singletons. The sample here was peripheral blood mononuclear cells (PBMCs), taken at baseline. Source of these receptors: a human donor with classical Hodgkin lymphoma.

V and J are TRBV5-4 and TRBJ1-2; D is possibly TRBD1 (5 bases). The CDR3 runs to 14 residues. Germline CDR1 reads SGHNT; CDR2 reads YYREEE (reference sequence). Trimming shortened V by 7 bases and J by 7 bases, and 20 bases separated the two germline ends. In nucleotides, the CDR3 is TGTGCCAGCCGCCGGATTGGGACGAGGGGTGGCTACACCTTC. Translated, it gives CASRRIGTRGGYTF.

CDR3 sequence reads: CASSQGRDGGETQYF. CDR3 DNA: TGCGCCAGCAGCCAGGGCCGAGACGGGGGAGAGACCCAGTACTTC. The gene calls are TRBV5-1 and TRBJ2-5; tentative D call: TRBD2 (6 bases). The CDR3 has 15 residues. CDR1 and CDR2 (germline): SGHRS, YFSETQ. The V gene lost 4 bases and the J gene lost 4 bases, with 17 bases spanning the gap.

The V gene is TRBV18, the J gene TRBJ2-3; tentative D call: TRBD1 (6 bases). CDR3 size: 15 residues. Germline CDR1 reads KGHSH; CDR2 reads LQKENI. Deletions cut 2 bases from V and 6 bases from J, with 15 bases between. CDR3 coding DNA: TGTGCCAGCTCACCAGGCTTGGGGGCATCGGATACGCAGTATTTT. Its translation is CASSPGLGASDTQYF.

J is TRBJ1-4 and V is TRBV27, with D tentatively TRBD1 (6 bases). V lost 5 bases and J lost 5, with 15 bases in between. The CDR3 has 15 residues. CDR1 is MNHEY, CDR2 SMNVEV, per germline (reference sequence). In nucleotides, the CDR3 is TGTGCCAGCAGTCCCCGGACAGTTCGGAATGAAAAACTGTTTTTT. It yields the protein CASSPRTVRNEKLFF.

The chain employs TRBV7-9 and TRBJ2-5; 7 positions agree with TRBD2. The better agreement between TRBJ2-7 and the DNA end casts doubt on the J call. The CDR3 contains 16 residues. In germline, CDR1 is SEHNR, CDR2 FQNEAQ (reference sequence). CDR3 protein: CASSLSVGGGTYEQYF. CDR3 bases: TGTGCCAGCAGCTTATCTGTCGGCGGGGGTACCTACGAGCAGTACTTC.

This chain links TRBV6-5 with TRBJ2-7, with TRBD2 identical over 8 bases. This CDR3 spans 14 amino acids. Germline values: CDR1 MNHEY, CDR2 SVGAGI. V shed 6 bases and J 5 bases; nucleotides not matched to a gene: 9. The CDR3: CASSQGLARDEQYF. The CDR3 DNA reads as TGTGCCAGCAGCCAAGGACTAGCTAGAGACGAGCAGTACTTC.

The chain combines TRBV7-3 with TRBJ1-2; 8 bases align to TRBD1. V lost 3 bases to trimming and J lost 0 bases; unmatched junction nucleotides: 3. Looked up from germline, CDR1 is SGHTA and CDR2 is FQGTGA. CDR3 length: 15 amino acids. The CDR3 reads CASSLTGQANYGYTF. In DNA, the CDR3 is TGTGCCAGCAGCTTGACGGGACAGGCTAACTATGGCTACACCTTC.

The chain combines TRBV28 with TRBJ2-1; D remains unclear. Trimming took 4 bases from V and 5 from J, leaving 0 bases between them. CDR3 size: 10 residues. Germline V lookup: CDR1 MDHEN, CDR2 SYDVKM. CDR3 sequence (DNA): TGTGCCAGCAGTTACAATGAGCAGTTCTTC. Residues: CASSYNEQFF.

J is TRBJ2-5 and V is TRBV7-9; no reliable D call. The DNA end favors TRBJ2-7, so the J call may be wrong. The CDR3 covers 14 residues. Germline loops: CDR1 SEHNR, CDR2 FQNEAQ (reference sequence). The CDR3, as DNA: TGTGCCAGCAGCATTAAAACATCATTGTACGAGCAGTACTTC. Protein sequence: CASSIKTSLYEQYF.

The V gene is TRBV7-3, the J gene TRBJ2-1; D possibly corresponds to TRBD1 (5 bases). There are 13 residues in the CDR3. Trimming cost V 5 bases and J 7 bases, with 12 bases left between them. Germline V CDR1 and CDR2: SGHTA, FQGTGA. This CDR3 reads CASSLGAWNEQFF. CDR3 DNA: TGTGCCAGCAGCCTTGGGGCCTGGAATGAGCAGTTCTTC.

This clone was counted between two and nine times. The V gene is TRBV18, the J gene TRBJ2-2, with 12 bases matching TRBD1. The CDR3 is 16 residues long. V was clipped by 3 bases and J by 5 bases; unmatched bases: 4. Germline assignment: CDR1 KGHSH and CDR2 LQKENI. In DNA form, the CDR3 reads TGTGCCAGCTCACCGGGACAGGGGGCGTTTACCGGGGAGCTGTTTTTT. Translation: CASSPGQGAFTGELFF.

The rearrangement links TRBV7-9 to TRBJ2-4; 9 nucleotides match TRBD1. This CDR3 is built from 19 residues. The germline V gene encodes CDR1 SEHNR and CDR2 FQNEAQ (reference sequence). With V trimmed by 2 bases and J by 8 bases, 19 bases remained unmatched. The CDR3 loop is CASSLSGGGPGQGVYIQYF. CDR3 DNA: TGTGCCAGCAGCTTATCGGGCGGGGGACCGGGACAGGGTGTTTACATTCAGTACTTC. Supplemented by reference TRBV7-9 and TRBJ2-4, the full variable domain reads DTGVSQNPRHKITKRGQNVTFRCDPISEHNRLYWYRQTLGQGPEFLTYFQNEAQLEKSRLLSDRFSAERPKGSFSTLEIQRTEQGDSAMYLCASSLSGGGPGQGVYIQYFGAGTRLSVL.

The chain is built from TRBV9 and TRBJ1-2; 10 bases match TRBD1. CDR3 length equals 17 residues. The ends lost 0 bases at V and 6 bases at J; junction bases unmatched: 11. Germline CDR1 is SGDLS and CDR2 is YYNGEE. CDR3 in DNA: TGTGCCAGCAGCGTAGGAGGGAGGGACAGGGGAATTAATGGCTACACCTTC. Translation: CASSVGGRDRGINGYTF.

The chain is built from TRBV5-1 and TRBJ1-6; perhaps TRBD1 as D (5 bases). The CDR3 loop spans 16 amino acids. V lost 1 base, J lost 7 bases, and 15 bases lay in between. Per the germline V gene, CDR1 is SGHRS and CDR2 is YFSETQ. The CDR3 region is CASSLYVGTENSPLHF. CDR3 nucleotides: TGCGCCAGCAGCTTGTATGTCGGGACGGAAAATTCACCCCTCCACTTT.

The V gene is TRBV28, the J gene TRBJ1-1, with 8 bases fitting TRBD1. The CDR3 has 14 amino acids. J lost 9 bases, V lost 3 bases, and 9 bases had no gene match. Germline V lookup: CDR1 MDHEN, CDR2 SYDVKM. The CDR3 spells CASSFYPGGGKAFF. The CDR3 nucleotides read TGTGCCAGCAGTTTCTACCCAGGGGGCGGCAAAGCTTTCTTT.

This clone was seen a few times. The gene calls are TRBV19 and TRBJ2-3; unclear D gene. Per the germline V gene, CDR1 is LNHDA and CDR2 is SQIVND (reference sequence). The CDR3 runs 10 residues. V lost 9 bases and J 4 bases, leaving 5 bases between the germline ends. CDR3 loop: CASESDTQYF. The CDR3 DNA is TGTGCCAGCGAGTCAGATACGCAGTATTTT.

The chain is built from TRBV5-4 and TRBJ2-3; a weak D match, TRBD2 (5 bases). There are 15 residues in the CDR3. Per the germline V gene, CDR1 is SGHNT and CDR2 is YYREEE (reference sequence). Trimming stripped 3 bases from V and 2 bases from J, with 13 bases between. The CDR3 DNA reads as TGTGCCAGCAGCTCCGGGGTCCGACCCACAGATACGCAGTATTTT. Translated: CASSSGVRPTDTQYF.

The J gene is TRBJ2-2, the V gene TRBV2; 14 bases align to TRBD2. The trim removed 9 bases at V and 0 bases at J, leaving 3 bases unmatched. This CDR3 contains 16 residues. Germline V CDR1 and CDR2: SNHLY, FYNNEI. This chain's CDR3 is CARGLAGDTNTGELFF. The DNA of the CDR3 is TGTGCCAGGGGACTAGCGGGAGATACGAACACCGGGGAGCTGTTTTTT.

V is TRBV9 and J is TRBJ2-3; possible D gene TRBD2, 6 bases. The CDR3 runs to 14 residues. Germline V gives CDR1 SGDLS, CDR2 YYNGEE. V was pared by 3 bases and J by 2 bases, with 10 bases between. The CDR3: CASSGREATDTQYF. DNA for the CDR3: TGTGCCAGCAGCGGCAGGGAGGCCACAGATACGCAGTATTTT.

The CDR3 nucleotides are TGTGCCAGTAGTATCGGGCATTGGGTTGGCTACACCTTC. Translation: CASSIGHWVGYTF. The chain uses TRBV19 and TRBJ1-2; no clear D gene. The germline gives CDR1 LNHDA, CDR2 SQIVND (reference sequence). This CDR3 spans 13 amino acids. With 3 bases removed from V and 7 bases from J, the gap between germline ends came to 12 bases.

The J gene is TRBJ1-1, the V gene TRBV10-3; 7 bases are a match to TRBD1. Germline V lookup: CDR1 ENHRY, CDR2 SYGVKD. The V and J ends lost 8 bases and 0 bases, in that order; junction bases with no gene match: 3. The CDR3 is 13 amino acids. DNA of the CDR3: TGTGCCATCTCGGGACAGATGAACACTGAAGCTTTCTTT. Protein product: CAISGQMNTEAFF.